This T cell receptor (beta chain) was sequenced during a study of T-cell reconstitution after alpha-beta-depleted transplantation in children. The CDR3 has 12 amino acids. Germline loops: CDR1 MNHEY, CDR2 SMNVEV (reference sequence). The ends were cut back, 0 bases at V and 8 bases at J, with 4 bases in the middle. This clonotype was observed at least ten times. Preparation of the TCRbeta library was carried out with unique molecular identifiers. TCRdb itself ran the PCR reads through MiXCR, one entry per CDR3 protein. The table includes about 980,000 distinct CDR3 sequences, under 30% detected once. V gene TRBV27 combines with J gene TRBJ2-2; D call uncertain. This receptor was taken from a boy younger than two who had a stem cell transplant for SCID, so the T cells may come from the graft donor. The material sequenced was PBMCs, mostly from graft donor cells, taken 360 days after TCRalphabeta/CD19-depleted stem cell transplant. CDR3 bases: TGTGCCAGCAGTTTATCATCAGGGGAGCTGTTTTTT. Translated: CASSLSSGELFF.